The 19 T cell receptor beta chains listed next were all sequenced from one sample in a study of read filtering for tumor transcriptome and immune sequencing. This library used roughly 400 ng RNA and molecular barcoded adaptors spanning alpha/delta and beta/gamma chains. From the reads, TCRdb called clonotypes with MiXCR, one entry per CDR3 protein. The sample holds approximately 58,000 distinct CDR3 sequences, 20% to 25% seen once. Sequencing was carried out using a population of CD138-negative cells sorted from bone marrow. The receptors come from a donor aged 40 or over with multiple myeloma.

This clonotype occurred many times. The chain joins TRBV6-6 to TRBJ1-1; 7 bases line up with TRBD1. CDR3 length: 17 amino acids. Germline V gene sequence: CDR1 MNHNY, CDR2 SVGAGI (reference sequence). V lost 2 bases and J lost 1; bases outside the gene matches: 10. CDR3 nucleotide sequence: TGTGCCAGCAGTTACGGCCCCTCCGGGACAGAGAACACTGAAGCTTTCTTT. Its translation: CASSYGPSGTENTEAFF.

In regard to this clonotype: With a much larger clone just one base away, this may be a read error. This chain links TRBV5-1 with TRBJ1-4; D may be TRBD1 (5 bases). This CDR3 has 12 residues. The germline V gene has CDR1 SGHRS and CDR2 YFSETQ. CDR3 amino acids: CSSSPRGEKLFF. The CDR3 DNA follows: TGCTCCAGCAGCCCAAGGGGTGAAAAACTGTTTTTT.

The chain combines TRBV29-1 with TRBJ2-5, with D unresolved. The CDR3 extends over 12 amino acids. V gave up 5 bases and J gave up 2 bases, with 9 bases separating them. Germline values: CDR1 SQVTM, CDR2 ANQGSEA. The CDR3 protein is CSVLRMQETQYF. In DNA form, the CDR3 reads TGCAGCGTTCTCAGAATGCAAGAGACCCAGTACTTC.

Notes on this clonotype: A much larger clone lies a single base off, so this may be a read error. The V and J genes are TRBV11-1 and TRBJ1-1; unclear D gene. CDR3 length: 12 residues. V was pared by 1 base and J by 10 bases, with 10 bases between. The germline V gene encodes CDR1 SGHAT and CDR2 FQDESV (reference sequence). CDR3 nucleotides: TGTGCCAGCAGCTTAGGCCGGGGTGGAGCTTTCTTT. Its translation is CASSLGRGGAFF.

At least ten counts were recorded for this clonotype. The rearrangement uses TRBV5-1 and TRBJ2-3; no firm D call. CDR1 and CDR2 from the germline V gene are SGHRS and YFSETQ. CDR3 length: 13 residues. The V gene lost 7 bases and the J gene lost 2 bases, with 11 bases spanning the gap. This CDR3 reads CASHRATTDTQYF. The CDR3 DNA reads as TGCGCCAGCCACCGGGCCACCACAGATACGCAGTATTTT.

Judged by abundance, this clonotype is medium-sized. The chain combines TRBV10-2 with TRBJ2-1; the match to TRBD1 covers 9 bases. From germline, CDR1 is WSHSY and CDR2 SAAADI. The CDR3 runs to 15 residues. J was trimmed by 2 bases and V by 6 bases; bases with no gene match: 5. The CDR3 sequence: CASSPTGGPYNEQFF. The CDR3 nucleotides read TGCGCCAGCAGCCCGACAGGGGGTCCCTACAATGAGCAGTTCTTC.

Many counts were recorded for this clonotype. Germline is not matched at one junction end, which may reflect a read error. The chain joins TRBV25-1 to TRBJ2-5, with 8 bases lining up with TRBD2. This CDR3 contains 16 residues. Germline V CDR1 and CDR2: MGHDK, SYGVNS. The CDR3 DNA reads as TGTGCCAGCAGTGGACCAACCTCTGGACTAGCCGGGGGGTTAAACTTC. This gives the protein CASSGPTSGLAGGLNF.

This clonotype has a count of ten or more. V usage is TRBV28 and J usage is TRBJ2-1; the D gene is possibly TRBD1 (5 bases). The V end lost 2 bases, the J end lost 5 bases, and 10 bases lay between the germline ends. Germline assignment: CDR1 MDHEN and CDR2 SYDVKM. CDR3 length: 14 amino acids. CDR3 sequence: CASSLGQGNNEQFF. The CDR3, as DNA: TGTGCCAGCAGTTTAGGGCAGGGCAACAATGAGCAGTTCTTC.

This clonotype occurred a few times. It may be a read error: a sequence one base away is much more abundant. The gene calls are TRBV7-8 and TRBJ2-1, with 14 positions matching TRBD2. CDR3 length: 18 residues. V shed 4 bases, J shed 2 bases, and the junction held 7 bases outside the gene matches. CDR1 is SGHVS and CDR2 is FQNEAQ in the germline V gene. The CDR3 DNA sequence: TGTGCCAGCAGCTCTCCGGGACTAGCGGGAGTTCCCTACAATGAGCAGTTCTTC. Its protein is CASSSPGLAGVPYNEQFF. Using reference TRBV7-8 and TRBJ2-1 for the parts outside the CDR3, the full variable domain is GAGVSQSPRYKVAKRGQDVALRCDPISGHVSLFWYQQALGQGPEFLTYFQNEAQLDKSGLPSDRFFAERPEGSVSTLKIQRTQQEDSAVYLCASSSPGLAGVPYNEQFFGPGTRLTVL.

This clonotype was seen repeatedly, ten times or more. The chain has TRBV9 and TRBJ2-2, with a tentative D call TRBD1 (6 bases). V was clipped by 4 bases and J by 3 bases, with 13 bases between them. Germline V gene lookup returns CDR1 SGDLS and CDR2 YYNGEE. This CDR3 spans 15 amino acids. The CDR3 region is CASSIRDTDTGELFF. CDR3 bases: TGTGCCAGCAGCATAAGGGACACAGACACCGGGGAGCTGTTTTTT.

The J gene is TRBJ1-2, the V gene TRBV5-1; no firm D call. The CDR3 totals 15 residues. Germline V gives CDR1 SGHRS, CDR2 YFSETQ. V gave up 0 bases and J gave up 6 bases, with 15 bases separating them. CDR3 coding DNA: TGCGCCAGCAGCTTGGAAGGAAGGCGGGAAAATGGCTACACCTTC. Its protein is CASSLEGRRENGYTF. The full variable domain, with the rest looked up from reference TRBV5-1 and TRBJ1-2, is KAGVTQTPRYLIKTRGQQVTLSCSPISGHRSVSWYQQTPGQGLQFLFEYFSETQRNKGNFPGRFSGRQFSNSRSEMNVSTLELGDSALYLCASSLEGRRENGYTFGSGTRLTVV.

This clonotype came up many times. V is TRBV4-2 and J is TRBJ1-4; D remains ambiguous. With 6 bases removed from V and 8 bases from J, the gap between germline ends came to 16 bases. Germline V gene data show CDR1 as LGHNA and CDR2 as YNFKEQ. The CDR3 is made up of 14 amino acids. CDR3 coding DNA: TGTGCCAGCAGATCGTGGGGTGTTCGAGAAAAACTGTTTTTT. Protein sequence: CASRSWGVREKLFF.

The table lists this clonotype with many counts. The V gene is TRBV7-9, the J gene TRBJ2-3, with 10 bases aligning to TRBD2. Germline values: CDR1 SEHNR, CDR2 FQNEAQ (reference sequence). The ends lost 5 bases at V and 0 bases at J; junction bases unmatched: 5. The CDR3 consists of 16 residues. The CDR3 spells CASSPSTSGSTDTQYF. CDR3 DNA sequence: TGTGCCAGCAGCCCATCGACTAGCGGGAGCACAGATACGCAGTATTTT. The full variable domain, in which reference TRBV7-9 and TRBJ2-3 provide the parts outside the CDR3, is DTGVSQNPRHKITKRGQNVTFRCDPISEHNRLYWYRQTLGQGPEFLTYFQNEAQLEKSRLLSDRFSAERPKGSFSTLEIQRTEQGDSAMYLCASSPSTSGSTDTQYFGPGTRLTVL.

V gene TRBV20-1 combines with J gene TRBJ2-3, with D possibly being TRBD1 or TRBD2 (5 bases each). V gave up 6 bases and J gave up 9 bases, with 13 bases separating them. The CDR3 consists of 11 residues. CDR1 DFQATT and CDR2 SNEGSKA come from the germline V gene (reference sequence). The CDR3 here is CSALDRGTQYF. CDR3 in DNA: TGCAGTGCGCTCGACCGGGGCACGCAGTATTTT.

This clonotype appeared many times. The chain carries TRBV28 and TRBJ2-5; 7 bases are a match to TRBD2. The junction had 6 bases not matched to a gene; V was cut back by 3 bases and J by 2 bases. The germline CDR1 and CDR2 sequences are MDHEN and SYDVKM. This CDR3 is 15 amino acids long. In nucleotides, the CDR3 is TGTGCCAGCAGTTTTGCGGGACTACCACAAGAGACCCAGTACTTC. Protein product: CASSFAGLPQETQYF.

The chain carries TRBV11-2 and TRBJ2-1; D is possibly TRBD1 (5 bases). The CDR3 is 13 amino acids. Looked up from germline, CDR1 is SGHAT and CDR2 is FQNNGV. The ends were cut back, 5 bases at V and 4 bases at J, with 9 bases in the middle. In nucleotides, the CDR3 is TGTGCCAGCAGCCCAGACAGATACAATGAGCAGTTCTTC. It is translated as CASSPDRYNEQFF. Filled out from reference TRBV11-2 and TRBJ2-1, the complete variable domain reads EAGVAQSPRYKIIEKRQSVAFWCNPISGHATLYWYQQILGQGPKLLIQFQNNGVVDDSQLPKDRFSAERLKGVDSTLKIQPAKLEDSAVYLCASSPDRYNEQFFGPGTRLTVL.

In its sample, this clonotype was seen many times. The J gene is TRBJ2-7, the V gene TRBV2; D not resolved. Germline V gene lookup returns CDR1 SNHLY and CDR2 FYNNEI. V was trimmed by 4 bases and J by 7 bases, leaving 11 bases between them. The CDR3 is made up of 12 amino acids. The CDR3 DNA reads as TGTGCCAGCAGTGTGACATCGCGAGAGCAGTACTTC. Translating gives CASSVTSREQYF.

In regard to this clonotype: A read error may be the cause here, since a much bigger clone is one base away. This sequence joins TRBV27 and TRBJ1-1, with D maybe TRBD1 (6 bases). This CDR3 has 12 amino acids. Germline CDR1 reads MNHEY; CDR2 reads SMNVEV (reference sequence). The DNA of the CDR3 is TGTACCAGCAGGGGAAACCCGGGCCAAGCTTTCTTT. Translation gives CTSRGNPGQAFF.

This clonotype showed up many times. This rearrangement joins TRBV28 to TRBJ2-3; D tentatively fits TRBD1 or TRBD2 (5 bases each). Germline CDR1 is MDHEN and CDR2 is SYDVKM. The CDR3 sequence is 15 residues long. V lost 5 bases to trimming and J lost 1 base, with 13 bases between them. For the CDR3, the DNA is TGTGCCAGCAGTAGAGACAGCGGAGGCACAGATACGCAGTATTTT. Amino acid sequence: CASSRDSGGTDTQYF.